A selection of T cell receptor beta chains follows, all from one sample in a study of T-cell reconstitution after alpha-beta-depleted transplantation in children. TCRdb re-called the PCR reads with MiXCR, one entry per CDR3 protein. The data show 500,000 or so distinct CDR3 sequences, with around a third seen just once and around 2.4% held by the top ten. The sample in question was PBMCs from the stem cell graft donor, obtained from the stem cell graft. These receptors were taken from a human donor who donated a stem cell graft to a child with aplastic anemia. Both conserved end residues are trimmed from each CDR3. Fields, in order: CDR3 length, V gene, CDR3 protein.

12 TRBV7-2 ASRLTRGADEQY
12 TRBV27 ASSPGLAGETQY
14 TRBV24-1 ATSDSGTPNTGELF
13 TRBV27 ASSPGTAPRGTQY
12 TRBV30 AGATTGFTGELF
12 TRBV20-1 SARETSVSYEQY
12 TRBV5-6 ASSLAGTNQPQH
12 TRBV6-5 ASSYAGVPDTQY
13 TRBV10-3 AISEDRPPNYGYT
11 TRBV29-1 SVEPGLNEKLF
13 TRBV5-1 ASSPTSGPTDTQY
11 TRBV11-2 ASSFDPGNEQF
13 TRBV7-7 ASSLTGGVGNEQF
12 TRBV24-1 ATSGSPDGYEQF
15 TRBV7-2 ASSLGGSAAGANVLT
12 TRBV18 ASSPQGREAEAF
14 TRBV6-4 ASSDSPSGVYNEQF